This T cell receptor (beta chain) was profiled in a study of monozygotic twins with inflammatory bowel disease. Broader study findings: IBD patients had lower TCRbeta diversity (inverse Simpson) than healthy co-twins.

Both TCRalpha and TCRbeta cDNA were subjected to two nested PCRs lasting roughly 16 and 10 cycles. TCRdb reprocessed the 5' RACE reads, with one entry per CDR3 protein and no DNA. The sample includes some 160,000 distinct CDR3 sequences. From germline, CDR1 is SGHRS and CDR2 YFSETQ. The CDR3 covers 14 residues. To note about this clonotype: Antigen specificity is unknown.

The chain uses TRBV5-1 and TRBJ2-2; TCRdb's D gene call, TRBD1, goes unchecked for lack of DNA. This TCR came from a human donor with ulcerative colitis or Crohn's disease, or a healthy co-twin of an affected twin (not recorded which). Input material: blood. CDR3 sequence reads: CASQIQGNTGELFF.